The following is a T cell receptor beta chain sequence with its context. The antigen it binds to is not known. Base-call qualities are not available, and no considerably larger clone is one nucleotide away. Every donor was a healthy Caucasian. Miltenyi CD45RO+ enrichment and human naive T-cell isolation kits were used to isolate memory (CD45RO+) and naive T cells from PBMC. The junction carries 11 bases between V and J, which are trimmed by 8 bases and 1 base respectively. CDR1 and CDR2 are read off the germline V gene as KGHSH and LQKENI. The CDR3 goes from the cysteine to the phenylalanine over 13 residues. This entry keeps only the CDR3 DNA: 39 bases, framed from base 1. To prepare the library, 5' RACE was applied. The listed sequencing device is Illumina HiSeq 2000. A universal primer binding site was introduced by template switching, and a unique molecular identifier was present in the final cDNA, enabling accurate counting of TCR cDNA molecules. First-strand cDNA for TCR alpha and beta chains was synthesized from specific primers in the conserved constant-segment region. Each cDNA library was double barcoded, with a SMART-Mk sample barcode plus Illumina barcodes, to control for contamination. TruSeq adapter sequences along with Illumina sample barcodes were introduced in two successive PCR steps. The Illumina HiSeq platform was used with custom primers to sequence TCR alpha and beta cDNA libraries. For the original study's pipeline: Unique molecular identifiers were extracted from raw reads with MiGEC, and CDR3 positions were determined with MiXCR. For each individual, recombination models were inferred using an EM algorithm with the repgenHMM and IGoR tools. The analysis of shared clonotypes was done with the tcR package in R, with sharing normalized by the product of cloneset sizes. To study raw recombination free of thymic and clonal selection effects, out-of-frame nonproductive sequences were analyzed. The public reads were quality trimmed at Q25 with fastp and then assembled into clones with MiXCR by TCRdb, keeping productive beta chains. Each CDR3 protein appears once, grouped with its most common genes and DNA. V and J calls and clone size were set by TCRdb, not the authors. The sample records approximately 240,000 distinct CDR3 sequences, over 12% of which are singletons. 8.5% to 10% of the sample rests with the top ten.

This sample is part of a study of identical twins (TCRdb year 2016). In the study overall: To test whether fetal clonotypes persist, this study deep-sequenced TCR alpha and beta repertoires from monozygotic twins, from unrelated adults of various ages, and from cord blood. To rule out contamination, replicate twin experiments were performed at different times with different library preparation protocols.

Study-wide findings and limitations: Abundant cord blood beta clonotypes carried fewer insertions; young adult naive repertoires showed a weaker similar trend, while memory repertoires showed none. Because the same donors could not be followed over many years, the conclusions relied on cross-sectional statistical analysis. Excess twin sharing in beta out-of-frame sequences was weaker because fewer shared sequences lowered the signal-to-noise ratio. Invariant T cells such as MAIT and iNKT could partly confound zero-insertion analyses, although diverse VJ usage argued against such confounding for most clonotypes. Recombination models systematically underestimated out-of-frame TCR alpha sharing in monozygotic twins but agreed with sharing between unrelated individuals. Compared with coincidental sharing between unrelated individuals, out-of-frame TCR alpha sequences shared between twins had an excess of sequences with low generation probability.

The sequence was collected from a woman aged 18-29 years in good health. The sequencing sample was made of memory (CD45RO+) T cells sorted from blood. The sample's cell subset or site label is to be understood as: CD45RO+ enriched T cells. The sequence links TRBV18 to TRBJ1-1; the D gene is possibly TRBD1, with 6 bases matching. At the DNA level, the sequence is TGTGCCAGCGGGGGGGCGCGGAACACTGAAGCTTTCTTT. Its protein product is CASGGARNTEAFF.